Sequencing of this T cell receptor beta chain was carried out in a study of blood T cell repertoires in COVID-19. Study-wide background: Whether acute or convalescent, the COVID-19 samples came from the United States, Italy and Spain. T cells, B-cell-depleted T cells, or PBMCs supplied cDNA or gDNA.

As originally analysed: Cell counts per sample came from amplifying reference gene primers. Assay used: immunoSEQ multiplex PCR; TCRdb lists only in-frame clones, some missing. Clone size and V and J calls were adopted from that table, with D and trimming inferred from the DNA. This table has over 150,000 clones, roughly nine tenths appearing once. The CDR3 is 12 amino acids. Germline CDR1 reads SGHTA; CDR2 reads FQGNSA. V lost 5 bases to trimming and J lost 5 bases; unmatched junction nucleotides: 2. This chain connects TRBV7-2 to TRBJ1-2, with 7 bases lining up with TRBD1. Sequenced material: peripheral blood. The sequence derives from a man aged 18-30 years who had recovered from COVID-19. The CDR3 region has the DNA TGTGCCAGCAGCGTGGGACAGTATGGCTACACCTTC. It codes for CASSVGQYGYTF.